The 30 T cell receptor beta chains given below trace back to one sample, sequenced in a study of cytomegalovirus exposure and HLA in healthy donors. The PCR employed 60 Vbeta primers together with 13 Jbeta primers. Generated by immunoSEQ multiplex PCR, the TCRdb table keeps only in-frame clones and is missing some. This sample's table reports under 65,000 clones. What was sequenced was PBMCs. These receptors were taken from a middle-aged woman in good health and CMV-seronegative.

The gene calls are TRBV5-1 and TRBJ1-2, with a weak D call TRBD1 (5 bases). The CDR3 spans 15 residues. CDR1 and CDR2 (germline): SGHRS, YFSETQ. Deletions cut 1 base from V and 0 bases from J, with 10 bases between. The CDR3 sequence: CASSLNRGTNYGYTF. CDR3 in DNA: TGCGCCAGCAGCTTGAACCGGGGGACTAACTATGGCTACACCTTC.

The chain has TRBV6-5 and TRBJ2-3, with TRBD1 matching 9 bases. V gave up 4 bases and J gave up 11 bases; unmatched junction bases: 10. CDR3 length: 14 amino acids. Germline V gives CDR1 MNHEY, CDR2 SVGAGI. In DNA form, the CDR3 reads TGTGCCAGCAGTTTCGTATCGACAGGGGGGTTGCAGTATTTT. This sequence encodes CASSFVSTGGLQYF.

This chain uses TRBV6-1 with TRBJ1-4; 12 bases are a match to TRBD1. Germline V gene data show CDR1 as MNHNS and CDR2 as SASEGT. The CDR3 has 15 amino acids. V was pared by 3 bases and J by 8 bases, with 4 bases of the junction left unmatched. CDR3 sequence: CASSEGQGAREKLFF. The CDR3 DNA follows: TGTGCCAGCAGTGAGGGACAGGGGGCGCGAGAAAAACTGTTTTTT.

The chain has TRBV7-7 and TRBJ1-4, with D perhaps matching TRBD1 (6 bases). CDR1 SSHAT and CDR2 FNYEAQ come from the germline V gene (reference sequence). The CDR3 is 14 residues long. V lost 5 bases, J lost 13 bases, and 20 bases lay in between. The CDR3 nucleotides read TGTGCCAGCAGCCCCGACCTTACAGGGAAAGTACTGTTTTTT. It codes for CASSPDLTGKVLFF.

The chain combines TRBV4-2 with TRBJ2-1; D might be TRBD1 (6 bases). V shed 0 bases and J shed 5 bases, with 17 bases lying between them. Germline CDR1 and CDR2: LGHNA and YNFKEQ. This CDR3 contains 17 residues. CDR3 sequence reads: CASSQEILGGNDNEQFF. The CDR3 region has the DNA TGTGCCAGCAGCCAAGAGATCCTAGGGGGAAACGACAATGAGCAGTTCTTC.

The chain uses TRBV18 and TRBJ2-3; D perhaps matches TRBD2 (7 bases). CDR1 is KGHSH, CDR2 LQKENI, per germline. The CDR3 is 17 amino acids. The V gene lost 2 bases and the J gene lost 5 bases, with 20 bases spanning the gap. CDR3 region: CASSPFRGRAQEDTQYF. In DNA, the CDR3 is TGTGCCAGCTCACCATTTAGGGGGAGGGCTCAGGAAGATACGCAGTATTTT.

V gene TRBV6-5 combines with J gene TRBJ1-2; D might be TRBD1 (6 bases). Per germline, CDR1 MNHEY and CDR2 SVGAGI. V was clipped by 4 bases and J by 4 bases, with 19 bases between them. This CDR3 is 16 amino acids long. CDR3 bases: TGTGCCAGCAGTTCCTTGGGGGGGGGCAGGGCCTATGGCTACACCTTC. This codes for CASSSLGGGRAYGYTF.

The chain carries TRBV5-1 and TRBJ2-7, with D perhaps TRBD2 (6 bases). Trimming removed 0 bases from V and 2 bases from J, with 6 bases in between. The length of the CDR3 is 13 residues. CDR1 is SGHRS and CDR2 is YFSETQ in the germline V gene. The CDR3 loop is CASSLGGTYEQYF. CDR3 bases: TGCGCCAGCAGCTTGGGCGGGACCTACGAGCAGTACTTC.

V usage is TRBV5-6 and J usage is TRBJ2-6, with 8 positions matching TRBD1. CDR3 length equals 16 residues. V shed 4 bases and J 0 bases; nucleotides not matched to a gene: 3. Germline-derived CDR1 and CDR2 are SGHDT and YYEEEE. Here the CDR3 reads CASSRTGGSGANVLTF. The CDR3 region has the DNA TGTGCCAGCAGCCGAACAGGGGGCTCTGGGGCCAACGTCCTGACTTTC.

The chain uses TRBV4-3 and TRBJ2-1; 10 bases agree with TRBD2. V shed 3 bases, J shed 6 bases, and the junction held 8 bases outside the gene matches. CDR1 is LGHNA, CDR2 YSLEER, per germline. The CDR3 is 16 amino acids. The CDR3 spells CASSQSGLASVNEQFF. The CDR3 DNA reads TGCGCCAGCAGCCAGTCGGGACTAGCGAGCGTCAATGAGCAGTTCTTC.

CDR3 sequence (DNA): TGTGCCAGCAGTGAGGTAGCGGGGGCGGGAGATACGCAGTATTTT. This codes for CASSEVAGAGDTQYF. This chain uses TRBV6-1 with TRBJ2-3; 9 bases align to TRBD2. Germline V gives CDR1 MNHNS, CDR2 SASEGT. With 3 bases clipped from V and 5 bases from J, the junction kept 6 bases outside the gene matches. The CDR3 length is 15 residues.

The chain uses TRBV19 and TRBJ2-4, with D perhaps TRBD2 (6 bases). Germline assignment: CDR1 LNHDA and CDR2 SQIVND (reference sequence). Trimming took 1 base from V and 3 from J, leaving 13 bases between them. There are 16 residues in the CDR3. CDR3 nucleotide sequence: TGTGCCAGTAGTATAGTGGAGGGAAATGTCAAAAACATTCAGTACTTC. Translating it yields CASSIVEGNVKNIQYF. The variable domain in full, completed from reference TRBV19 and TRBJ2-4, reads DGGITQSPKYLFRKEGQNVTLSCEQNLNHDAMYWYRQDPGQGLRLIYYSQIVNDFQKGDIAEGYSVSREKKESFPLTVTSAQKNPTAFYLCASSIVEGNVKNIQYFGAGTRLSVL.

CDR3 sequence: CASSQERGTYNEQFF. For the CDR3, the DNA is TGCGCCAGCAGCCAAGAACGGGGTACCTACAATGAGCAGTTCTTC. This chain links TRBV4-3 with TRBJ2-1; D is perhaps TRBD2 (5 bases). Trimming removed 0 bases at V and 2 bases at J, with 8 bases between. The germline V gene has CDR1 LGHNA and CDR2 YSLEER. The CDR3 runs to 15 residues.

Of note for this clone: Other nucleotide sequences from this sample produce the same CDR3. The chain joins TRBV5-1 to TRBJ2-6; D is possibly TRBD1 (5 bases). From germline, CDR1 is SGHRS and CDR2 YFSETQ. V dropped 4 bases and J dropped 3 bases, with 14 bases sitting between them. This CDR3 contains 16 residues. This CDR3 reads CASSLRTGSGANVLTF. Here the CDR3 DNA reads TGCGCCAGCAGCCTCCGAACAGGAAGTGGGGCCAACGTCCTGACTTTC.

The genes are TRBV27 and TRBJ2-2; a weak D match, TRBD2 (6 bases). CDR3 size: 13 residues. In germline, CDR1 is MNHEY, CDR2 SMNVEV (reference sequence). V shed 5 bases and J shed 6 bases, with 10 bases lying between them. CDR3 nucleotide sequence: TGTGCCAGCAGTACAGGAGGGTCCGGGGAGCTGTTTTTT. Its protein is CASSTGGSGELFF.

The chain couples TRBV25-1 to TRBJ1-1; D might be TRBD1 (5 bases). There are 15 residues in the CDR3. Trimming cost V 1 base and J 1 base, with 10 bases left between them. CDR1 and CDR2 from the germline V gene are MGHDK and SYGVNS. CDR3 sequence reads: CASSEWGRGNTEAFF. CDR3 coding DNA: TGTGCCAGCAGTGAATGGGGGAGGGGGAACACTGAAGCTTTCTTT. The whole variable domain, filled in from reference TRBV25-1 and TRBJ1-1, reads EADIYQTPRYLVIGTGKKITLECSQTMGHDKMYWYQQDPGMELHLIHYSYGVNSTEKGDLSSESTVSRIRTEHFPLTLESARPSHTSQYLCASSEWGRGNTEAFFGQGTRLTVV.

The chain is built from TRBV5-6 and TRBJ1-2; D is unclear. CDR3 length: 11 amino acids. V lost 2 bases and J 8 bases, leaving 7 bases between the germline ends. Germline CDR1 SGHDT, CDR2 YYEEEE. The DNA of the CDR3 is TGTGCCAGCAGCTTCGCCAGGGGCTACACCTTC. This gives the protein CASSFARGYTF.

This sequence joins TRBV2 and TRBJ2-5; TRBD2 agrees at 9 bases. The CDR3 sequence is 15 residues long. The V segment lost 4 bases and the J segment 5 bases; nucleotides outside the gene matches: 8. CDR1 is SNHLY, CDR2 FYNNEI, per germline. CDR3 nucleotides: TGTGCCAGCAGTGGGCGGGGGGGCCCCGAGGAGACCCAGTACTTC. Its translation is CASSGRGGPEETQYF.

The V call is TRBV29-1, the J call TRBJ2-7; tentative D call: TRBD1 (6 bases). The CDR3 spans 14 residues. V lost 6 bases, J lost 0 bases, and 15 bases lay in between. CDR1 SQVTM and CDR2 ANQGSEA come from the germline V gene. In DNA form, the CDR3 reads TGCAGCGTAGGCCCGGGACAATCCTCCTACGAGCAGTACTTC. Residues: CSVGPGQSSYEQYF.

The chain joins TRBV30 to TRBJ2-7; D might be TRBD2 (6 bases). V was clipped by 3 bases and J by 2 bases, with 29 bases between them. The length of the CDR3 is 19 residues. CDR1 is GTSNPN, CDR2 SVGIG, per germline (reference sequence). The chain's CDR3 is CAWRRDRPWRDLRTYEQYF. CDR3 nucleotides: TGTGCCTGGAGGCGAGACCGACCTTGGAGGGACTTAAGGACCTACGAGCAGTACTTC. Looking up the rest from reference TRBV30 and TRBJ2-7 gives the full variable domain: SQTIHQWPATLVQPVGSPLSLECTVEGTSNPNLYWYRQAAGRGLQLLFYSVGIGQISSEVPQNLSASRPQDRQFILSSKKLLLSDSGFYLCAWRRDRPWRDLRTYEQYFGPGTRLTVT.

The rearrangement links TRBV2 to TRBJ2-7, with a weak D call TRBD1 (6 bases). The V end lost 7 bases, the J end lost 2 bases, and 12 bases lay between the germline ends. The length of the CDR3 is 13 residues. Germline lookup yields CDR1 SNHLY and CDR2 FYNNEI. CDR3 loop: CASNGGFAYEQYF. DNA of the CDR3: TGTGCCAGCAATGGGGGCTTCGCCTACGAGCAGTACTTC.

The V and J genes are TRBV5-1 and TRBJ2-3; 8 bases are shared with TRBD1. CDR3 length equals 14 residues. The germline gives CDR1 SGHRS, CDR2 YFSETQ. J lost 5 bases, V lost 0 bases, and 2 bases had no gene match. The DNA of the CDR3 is TGCGCCAGCAGCTTGGAAGACAGGGGAGATACGCAGTATTTT. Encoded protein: CASSLEDRGDTQYF.

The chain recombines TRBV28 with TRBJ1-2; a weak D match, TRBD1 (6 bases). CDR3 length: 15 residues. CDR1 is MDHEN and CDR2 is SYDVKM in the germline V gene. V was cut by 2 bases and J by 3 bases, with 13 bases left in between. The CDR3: CASSLKYPGDYGYTF. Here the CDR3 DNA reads TGTGCCAGCAGTTTAAAATACCCAGGGGACTATGGCTACACCTTC.

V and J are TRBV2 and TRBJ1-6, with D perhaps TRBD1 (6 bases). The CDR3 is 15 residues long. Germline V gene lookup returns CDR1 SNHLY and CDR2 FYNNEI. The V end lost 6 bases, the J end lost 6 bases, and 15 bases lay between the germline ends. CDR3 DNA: TGTGCCAGCAGCGTGGTCAGGACAGCTAATTCACCCCTCCACTTT. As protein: CASSVVRTANSPLHF.

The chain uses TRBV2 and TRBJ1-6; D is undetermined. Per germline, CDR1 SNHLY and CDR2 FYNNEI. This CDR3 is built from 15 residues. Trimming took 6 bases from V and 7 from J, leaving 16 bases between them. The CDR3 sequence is CASSEIGAANSPLHF. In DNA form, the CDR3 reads TGTGCCAGCAGCGAAATAGGCGCGGCCAATTCACCCCTCCACTTT.

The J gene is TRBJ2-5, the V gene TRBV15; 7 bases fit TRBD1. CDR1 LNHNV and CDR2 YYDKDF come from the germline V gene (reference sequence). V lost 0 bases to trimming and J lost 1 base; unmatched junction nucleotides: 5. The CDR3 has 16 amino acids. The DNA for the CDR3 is TGTGCCACCAGCAGAGATTTAGGACAGGTCCAAGAGACCCAGTACTTC. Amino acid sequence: CATSRDLGQVQETQYF.

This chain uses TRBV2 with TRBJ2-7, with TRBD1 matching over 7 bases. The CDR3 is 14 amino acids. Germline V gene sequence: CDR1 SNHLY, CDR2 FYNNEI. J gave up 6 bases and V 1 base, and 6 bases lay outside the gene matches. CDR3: CASSEVQGHREQYF. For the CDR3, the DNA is TGTGCCAGCAGTGAAGTACAGGGGCATCGCGAGCAGTACTTC.

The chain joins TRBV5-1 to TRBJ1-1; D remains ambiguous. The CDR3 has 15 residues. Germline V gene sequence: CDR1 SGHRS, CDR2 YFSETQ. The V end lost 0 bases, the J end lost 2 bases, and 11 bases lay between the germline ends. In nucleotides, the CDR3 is TGCGCCAGCAGCTTGGAAGCGGCAATCAACACTGAAGCTTTCTTT. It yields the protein CASSLEAAINTEAFF. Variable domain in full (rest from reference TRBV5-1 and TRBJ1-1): KAGVTQTPRYLIKTRGQQVTLSCSPISGHRSVSWYQQTPGQGLQFLFEYFSETQRNKGNFPGRFSGRQFSNSRSEMNVSTLELGDSALYLCASSLEAAINTEAFFGQGTRLTVV.

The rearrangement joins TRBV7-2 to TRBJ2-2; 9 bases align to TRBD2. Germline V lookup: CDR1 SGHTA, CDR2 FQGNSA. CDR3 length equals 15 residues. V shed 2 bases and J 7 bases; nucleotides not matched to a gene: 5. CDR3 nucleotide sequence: TGTGCCAGCAGCTTACAGCGGGAGGAGGGCGGGGAGCTGTTTTTT. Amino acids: CASSLQREEGGELFF.

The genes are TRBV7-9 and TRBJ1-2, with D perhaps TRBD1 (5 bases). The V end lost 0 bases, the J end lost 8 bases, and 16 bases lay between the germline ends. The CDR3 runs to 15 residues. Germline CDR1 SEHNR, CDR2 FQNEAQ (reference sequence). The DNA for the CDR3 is TGTGCCAGCAGCTTAGCATCGGGACCAGGGAGGGGCTACACCTTC. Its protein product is CASSLASGPGRGYTF.